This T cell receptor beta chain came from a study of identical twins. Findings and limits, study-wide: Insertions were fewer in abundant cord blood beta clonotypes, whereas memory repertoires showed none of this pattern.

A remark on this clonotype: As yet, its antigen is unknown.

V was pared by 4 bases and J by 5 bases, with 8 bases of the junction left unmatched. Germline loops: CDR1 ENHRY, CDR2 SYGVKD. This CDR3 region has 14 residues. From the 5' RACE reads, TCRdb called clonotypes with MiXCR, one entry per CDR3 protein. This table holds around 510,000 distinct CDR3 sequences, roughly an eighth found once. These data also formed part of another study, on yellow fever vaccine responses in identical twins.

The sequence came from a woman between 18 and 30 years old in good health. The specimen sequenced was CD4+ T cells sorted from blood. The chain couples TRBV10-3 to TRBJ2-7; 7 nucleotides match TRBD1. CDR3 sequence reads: CAISALQGFDEQYF. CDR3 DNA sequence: TGTGCCATCAGTGCCCTACAGGGGTTTGACGAGCAGTACTTC.